This entry describes one TCR beta chain. The antigen remains undetermined. A second PCR, run for about 6 to 12 cycles, used a sample-barcoded 5' primer plus a J-beta primer mix. The template-switch adaptor was a 5' adaptor with 12 random nucleotides. It tagged each cDNA molecule. Samples each returned at least 3 million CDR3-containing paired-end reads. A single record per CDR3 protein comes from TCRdb applying MiXCR to the 5' RACE reads. Counted here are 790,000 or so distinct CDR3 sequences, 56% occurring once; the ten biggest clones make up approximately 24%. This record comes from a study of blood T cells in healthy people across ages. Overall study findings and caveats: It was the long-lived donors that had more naive CD4+ cells and higher diversity than aged donors.

PBMCs, at least 6 million per sample, were isolated. This CDR3 is 14 amino acids long. This TCR was recovered from a man between 35 and 55 years old in good health. The chain carries TRBV21-1 and TRBJ2-7; TRBD2, the table's D call, was not compared with the DNA. TRBV21-1 has pseudogene status. The sequenced sample was blood. The CDR3 sequence: CASSETGTIYEQYF. The CDR3 coding sequence is TGTGCCAGCAGCGAAACAGGGACTATCTACGAGCAGTACTTC.